Reported below is one TCR beta chain. The clone's antigen remains unknown. Sequence at one end of the junction differs from germline and may be a read error. Other DNA sequences of this sample code for an identical CDR3. Receptors were amplified or captured by the immunoSEQ multiplex PCR assay. TCRdb carries this immuneACCESS record with in-frame sequences only. Its versions omit some clonotypes, under half of them owing to an unresolved V gene in the studies checked, with the rest unexplained. Across this sample there are about 110,000 clones, with roughly nine tenths seen only once. The ten largest clones add up to 4% to 4.5% of the sample. From the cysteine up to the phenylalanine, the CDR3 has a length of 16 residues. The CDR3 DNA has 48 bases and is translated from base 1. Based on the germline V gene, the CDR1 and CDR2 sequences are MDHEN and SYDVKM. The entry originates in a study of control samples from healthy donors and cancer patients (dated by TCRdb to the early 2020s).

The rearranged segments are TRBV28 and TRBJ2-5; 11 middle bases align to TRBD2. Input material: blood. The receptor was isolated from a human donor in good health. The donor label of this sample is uncertain. In nucleotides, the sequence is TGTGCCAGCAGTTTATCGGCTAGCGGGGGGAAAGAGACCCAATACTTC. Translated, it reads CASSLSASGGKETQYF.